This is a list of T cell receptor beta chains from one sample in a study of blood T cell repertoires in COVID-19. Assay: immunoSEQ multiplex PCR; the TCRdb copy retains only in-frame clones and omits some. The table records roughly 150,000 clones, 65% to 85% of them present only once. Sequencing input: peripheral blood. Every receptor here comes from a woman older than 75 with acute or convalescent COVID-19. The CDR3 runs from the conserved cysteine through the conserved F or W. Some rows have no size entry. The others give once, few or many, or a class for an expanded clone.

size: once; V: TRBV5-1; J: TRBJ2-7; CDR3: CASSLTGQGNHEQYF
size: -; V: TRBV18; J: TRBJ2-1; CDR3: CASSPVASGRALEQFF
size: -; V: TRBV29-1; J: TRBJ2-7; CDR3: CSARTEFEQYF
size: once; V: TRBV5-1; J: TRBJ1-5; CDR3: CASSPEGSSQPQHF
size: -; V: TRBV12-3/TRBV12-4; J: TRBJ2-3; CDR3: CASSSGREGARYF
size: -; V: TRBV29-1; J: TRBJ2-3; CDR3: CSVVQDHTDTQYF
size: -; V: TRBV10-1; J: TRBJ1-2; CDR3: CASSETRTGYGYTF
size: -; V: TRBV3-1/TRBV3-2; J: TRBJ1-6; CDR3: CASSQDGVQPLHF
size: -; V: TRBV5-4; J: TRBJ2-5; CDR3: CASSFQGTQETQYF
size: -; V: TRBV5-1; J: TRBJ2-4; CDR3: CASSSDWDIQYF
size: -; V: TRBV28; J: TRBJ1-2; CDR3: CASILGRAPANYGYTF
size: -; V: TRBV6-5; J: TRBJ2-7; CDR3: CASTLEGLIYEQYF
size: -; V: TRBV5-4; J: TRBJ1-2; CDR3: CASSFQGANGYTF
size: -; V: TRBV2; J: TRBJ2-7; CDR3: CASRFGAGTSSSYEQYF
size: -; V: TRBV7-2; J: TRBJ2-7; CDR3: CASSSSGTSGTYEQYF
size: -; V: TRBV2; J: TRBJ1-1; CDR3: CASRGDSLNTEAFF
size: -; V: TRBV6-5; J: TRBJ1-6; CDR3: CASRETGNSPLHF
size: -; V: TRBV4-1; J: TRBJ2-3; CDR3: CASSQGPGLAGGPSDTQYF
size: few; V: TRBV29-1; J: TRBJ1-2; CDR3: CSVGHNGYTF
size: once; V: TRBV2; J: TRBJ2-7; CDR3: CASSSGGGRTPRHYEQYF
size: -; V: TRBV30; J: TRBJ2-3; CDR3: CAWSLGNSPADTQYF
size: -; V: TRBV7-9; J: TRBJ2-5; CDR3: CASSLAGSLEETQYF
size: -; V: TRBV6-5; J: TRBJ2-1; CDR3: CASSYSRASGRDEQFF
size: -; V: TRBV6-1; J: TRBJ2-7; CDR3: CASSGAGNEQYF
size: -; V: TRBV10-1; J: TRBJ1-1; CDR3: CASPPRQNTEAFF
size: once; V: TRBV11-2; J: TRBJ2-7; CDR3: CASSLDTRREQYF
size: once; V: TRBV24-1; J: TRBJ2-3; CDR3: CATSDPTSRTDTQYF
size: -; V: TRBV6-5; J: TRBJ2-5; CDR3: CAVGRVGETQYF
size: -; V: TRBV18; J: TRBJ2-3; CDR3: CASSPRTSGGAGGTDTQYF
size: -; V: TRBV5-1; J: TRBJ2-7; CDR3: CASSSGEPTYEQYF
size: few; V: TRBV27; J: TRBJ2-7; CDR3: CASTRNGGEGEQYF
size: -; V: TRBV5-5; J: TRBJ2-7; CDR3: CASSWGGLAGNYEQYF
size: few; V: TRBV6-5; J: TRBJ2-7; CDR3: CASRDGAGEQYF
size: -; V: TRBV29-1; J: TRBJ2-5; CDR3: CSVGGGSLGLETQYF
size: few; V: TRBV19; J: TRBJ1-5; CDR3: CASSLGQVSWQPQHF
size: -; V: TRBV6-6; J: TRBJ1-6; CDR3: CASSYEGPKNSPLHF
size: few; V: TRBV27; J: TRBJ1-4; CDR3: CASGGRTLNEKLFF
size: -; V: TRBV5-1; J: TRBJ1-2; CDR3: CASSLGQGGYTF
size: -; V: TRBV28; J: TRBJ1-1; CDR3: CASSSPGTGRTEAFF
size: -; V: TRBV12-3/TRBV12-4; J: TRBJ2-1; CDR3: CASVRGYNEQFF